The 17 T cell receptor beta chains listed next were all sequenced from one sample in a study of chemoradiotherapy in HPV16-positive cancers. Produced via immunoSEQ multiplex PCR; TCRdb's table is partial and in-frame only. The sample includes more than 15,000 clones, 85% to 95% seen only once; the top ten take 14%. Sequencing was performed on blood, taken from a patient who underwent chemoradiotherapy. These receptors were taken from a human donor with HPV-associated anogenital cancer.

The chain joins TRBV5-1 to TRBJ2-5; 8 positions agree with TRBD1. V shed 4 bases, J shed 3 bases, and the junction held 8 bases outside the gene matches. The germline gives CDR1 SGHRS, CDR2 YFSETQ. There are 15 residues in the CDR3. The CDR3 region has the DNA TGCGCCAGCAGCCCCCGGGACAGGCGTGAAGAGACCCAGTACTTC. The encoded protein is CASSPRDRREETQYF. The variable domain in full, completed from reference TRBV5-1 and TRBJ2-5, reads KAGVTQTPRYLIKTRGQQVTLSCSPISGHRSVSWYQQTPGQGLQFLFEYFSETQRNKGNFPGRFSGRQFSNSRSEMNVSTLELGDSALYLCASSPRDRREETQYFGPGTRLLVL.

The chain has TRBV15 and TRBJ2-1; D perhaps matches TRBD2 (5 bases). CDR1 and CDR2 from the germline V gene are LNHNV and YYDKDF (reference sequence). V was shortened by 8 bases and J by 6 bases, with 14 bases between the two germline ends. The CDR3 length is 13 residues. The CDR3 nucleotides are TGTGCCACCCTCCCGGGAAGCATCAATGAGCAGTTCTTC. This codes for CATLPGSINEQFF.

This chain links TRBV7-2 with TRBJ2-1; perhaps D is TRBD1 or TRBD2 (5 bases each). Per the germline V gene, CDR1 is SGHTA and CDR2 is FQGNSA. The CDR3 has 11 residues. V lost 8 bases, J lost 5 bases, and 7 bases lay in between. CDR3 amino acids: CASGTHNEQFF. The CDR3 coding sequence is TGTGCCAGCGGGACCCACAATGAGCAGTTCTTC.

The chain has TRBV7-6 and TRBJ2-1, with 8 bases fitting TRBD2. The junction had 9 bases not matched to a gene; V was cut back by 6 bases and J by 2 bases. The CDR3 length is 16 residues. CDR1 and CDR2 (germline): SGHVS, FNYEAQ. This CDR3 is CASSMISGGPYNEQFF. The CDR3 DNA reads as TGTGCCAGCAGTATGATATCGGGGGGGCCCTACAATGAGCAGTTCTTC. Full variable domain (missing parts from reference TRBV7-6 and TRBJ2-1): GAGVSQSPRYKVTKRGQDVALRCDPISGHVSLYWYRQALGQGPEFLTYFNYEAQQDKSGLPNDRFSAERPEGSISTLTIQRTEQRDSAMYRCASSMISGGPYNEQFFGPGTRLTVL.

This clone has only one observation. The chain combines TRBV10-3 with TRBJ1-3, with 7 bases that match TRBD1. Germline CDR1 and CDR2: ENHRY and SYGVKD. This CDR3 is built from 13 residues. Germline trimming cut 11 bases from V and 3 bases from J; bases unmatched to any gene: 7. The CDR3 bases are TGTGCCGCTGGGACAGACGGTGGAAACACCATATATTTT. It codes for CAAGTDGGNTIYF.

The genes are TRBV10-3 and TRBJ1-6, with D unresolved. The V gene lost 5 bases and the J gene lost 8 bases, with 10 bases spanning the gap. CDR3 length equals 13 residues. Germline CDR1 reads ENHRY; CDR2 reads SYGVKD. This CDR3 is CAISPYQDSPLHF. CDR3 in DNA: TGTGCCATCAGTCCATACCAAGATTCACCCCTCCACTTT.

This clone appeared a single time. The rearrangement uses TRBV5-1 and TRBJ2-7; TRBD2 is a possible D gene (7 bases). Trimming cost V 2 bases and J 4 bases, with 13 bases left between them. Germline loops: CDR1 SGHRS, CDR2 YFSETQ. The CDR3 totals 14 residues. In nucleotides, the CDR3 is TGCGCCAGCAGCTTAGGGGGGGGCAGTTACGAGCAGTACTTC. It codes for CASSLGGGSYEQYF.

This chain uses TRBV5-6 with TRBJ2-5; 8 positions agree with TRBD2. Germline V lookup: CDR1 SGHDT, CDR2 YYEEEE. The CDR3 spans 14 residues. With 3 bases clipped from V and 5 bases from J, the junction kept 6 bases outside the gene matches. CDR3 residues: CASSSVSGAETQYF. The CDR3 coding sequence is TGTGCCAGCAGCTCGGTTAGCGGGGCCGAGACCCAGTACTTC. Drawing the rest from reference TRBV5-6 and TRBJ2-5, the complete variable domain is DAGVTQSPTHLIKTRGQQVTLRCSPKSGHDTVSWYQQALGQGPQFIFQYYEEEERQRGNFPDRFSGHQFPNYSSELNVNALLLGDSALYLCASSSVSGAETQYFGPGTRLLVL.

This clone was seen only once. The V call is TRBV5-4, the J call TRBJ1-2; D gene uncertain. The CDR3 consists of 15 residues. Germline assignment: CDR1 SGHNT and CDR2 YYREEE (reference sequence). The germline V and J ends were trimmed by 0 bases and 5 bases, with 14 bases remaining between them. CDR3 region: CASSLGALIGYGYTF. The DNA for the CDR3 is TGTGCCAGCAGCTTGGGAGCTCTCATTGGGTATGGCTACACCTTC.

V is TRBV29-1 and J is TRBJ1-1; D ambiguous. The V end lost 7 bases, the J end lost 8 bases, and 11 bases lay between the germline ends. CDR3 length: 10 amino acids. Looked up from germline, CDR1 is SQVTM and CDR2 is ANQGSEA. This CDR3 is CSARGAEAFF. DNA of the CDR3: TGCAGCGCCCGGGGAGCAGAAGCTTTCTTT.

This clone was picked up one time. This sequence joins TRBV5-1 and TRBJ1-2; no reliable D call. Germline lookup yields CDR1 SGHRS and CDR2 YFSETQ. V gave up 0 bases and J gave up 6 bases, with 12 bases separating them. The CDR3 runs to 14 residues. CDR3 loop: CASSLDRASNGYTF. The CDR3 bases are TGCGCCAGCAGCTTGGACCGGGCCTCGAATGGCTACACCTTC.

The gene calls are TRBV4-3 and TRBJ2-2; 8 nucleotides line up with TRBD2. The junction had 16 bases not matched to a gene; V was cut back by 0 bases and J by 4 bases. Germline CDR1 and CDR2: LGHNA and YSLEER. The CDR3 spans 20 residues. CDR3 region: CASSQDVDIGAGAATGELFF. The CDR3 nucleotides are TGCGCCAGCAGCCAAGACGTAGACATCGGAGCGGGGGCCGCCACCGGGGAGCTGTTTTTT.

In its sample, this clone was seen a few times. The chain combines TRBV6-1 with TRBJ2-7; TRBD1 or TRBD2 may be the D gene (5 bases each). The CDR3 contains 14 residues. Deletions cut 3 bases from V and 7 bases from J, with 16 bases between. CDR1 and CDR2 (germline): MNHNS, SASEGT. The CDR3 coding sequence is TGTGCCAGCAGTGACGGAGAGGGGCACCGGGAGCAGTACGTC. Amino acids: CASSDGEGHREQYV.

The chain uses TRBV16 and TRBJ2-3; 12 nucleotides align to TRBD2. Trimming at V came to 6 bases and at J to 1 base, leaving 5 bases not matched to a gene. Germline values: CDR1 KGHSY, CDR2 FQNENV. This CDR3 comprises 16 residues. The CDR3 loop is CASSPTSGGGTDTQYF. For the CDR3, the DNA is TGTGCCAGCAGTCCGACTAGCGGGGGAGGCACAGATACGCAGTATTTT.

This clone showed up just once. The chain uses TRBV12-5 and TRBJ2-7, with 14 bases aligning to TRBD2. In germline, CDR1 is LGHNT, CDR2 FRNRAP. The CDR3 extends over 17 amino acids. With V trimmed by 2 bases and J by 3 bases, 6 bases remained unmatched. This CDR3 reads CASGLLGTSGGIYEQYV. CDR3 coding DNA: TGTGCTAGTGGTTTGCTAGGGACTAGCGGGGGAATCTACGAGCAGTACGTC.

The chain carries TRBV2 and TRBJ2-7; D is undetermined. The CDR3 is 11 amino acids. V was cut by 7 bases and J by 1 base, with 5 bases left in between. Germline CDR1 is SNHLY and CDR2 is FYNNEI. The CDR3 sequence is CASKDSYEQYV. The CDR3 bases are TGTGCCAGCAAGGATTCCTACGAGCAGTACGTC.

There are a few counts of this clone. The chain combines TRBV6-5 with TRBJ1-2; D is possibly TRBD1 (6 bases). CDR1 is MNHEY and CDR2 is SVGAGI in the germline V gene. The CDR3 runs 15 residues. The V end lost 2 bases, the J end lost 1 base, and 11 bases lay between the germline ends. The CDR3 DNA reads as TGTGCCAGCAGTTACCTCCAGGACAGTAACTATGGCTACACCTTC. Encoded protein: CASSYLQDSNYGYTF.